This T cell receptor beta chain was observed in a study of cytomegalovirus exposure and HLA in healthy donors. About the study: Caucasian-associated ancestry cluster membership applied to about four fifths of around 400 genotyped donors.

Regarding this clone: Its specificity is unknown.

Study-wide results and limits: Prior analysis indicated that the majority of TCR beta V segments exhibited productivity approximately 87% or approximately 30% of the time.

13 Jbeta primers and 60 Vbeta primers were used for the PCR. Assay: immunoSEQ multiplex PCR; the TCRdb copy retains only in-frame clones and omits some. The sample gives tens of thousands of clones, 70% to 80% of which show up once; 2.5% is in the top ten. Healthy donors of bone marrow made up the group. The source of this sequence is a man aged 25-40 years in good health and CMV-seronegative. The sequenced material came from PBMCs.

CDR3 in amino acids: CASSPRGFADTQYF. Written as DNA, the CDR3 is TGTGCCAGCTCACCAAGGGGGTTTGCAGATACGCAGTATTTT. The chain combines TRBV18 with TRBJ2-3, with D maybe TRBD1 (6 bases). CDR1 KGHSH and CDR2 LQKENI come from the germline V gene. This CDR3 region has 14 residues. The V end lost 2 bases, the J end lost 4 bases, and 10 bases lay between the germline ends. The variable domain in full, with the rest retrieved from reference TRBV18 and TRBJ2-3, is NAGVMQNPRHLVRRRGQEARLRCSPMKGHSHVYWYRQLPEEGLKFMVYLQKENIIDESGMPKERFSAEFPKEGPSILRIQQVVRGDSAAYFCASSPRGFADTQYFGPGTRLTVL.